The T cell receptor beta chain under discussion was sequenced for a study of cytomegalovirus exposure and HLA in healthy donors. Worth noting for this clone: What it binds is not known.

Primers included in the PCR were 60 Vbeta and 13 Jbeta primers. Clones were sequenced by immunoSEQ multiplex PCR, and TCRdb holds only the in-frame ones, with some missing. The data contain around 170,000 clones, roughly 87% of them singletons. Study-wide points: One later analysis reportedly identified an Asian-associated ancestry cluster that showed fewer N-insertions than the approximately 710-donor mean.

The V end lost 3 bases, the J end lost 5 bases, and 16 bases lay between the germline ends. The CDR3 contains 15 residues. Germline CDR1 and CDR2: LNHDA and SQIVND (reference sequence). This TCR derives from a woman in her forties or fifties in good health and CMV-seronegative. The source material was PBMCs. The chain employs TRBV19 and TRBJ2-5; tentatively, D is TRBD2 (6 bases). CDR3 sequence: CASSMGGGIRETQYF. CDR3 sequence (DNA): TGTGCCAGTAGTATGGGAGGTGGGATTCGGGAGACCCAGTACTTC.